One and the same sample provided the 30 T cell receptor beta chains below, sequenced in a study of CD8 T cells in Susac syndrome. Roughly 0.45 to 1 ug RNA was reverse transcribed with random hexamers. Via MiXCR, TCRdb re-called the immunoSEQ multiplex PCR reads, giving one row per CDR3 protein. Here the sample spans about 180,000 distinct CDR3 sequences, 85% to 95% being singletons. Specimen: CD4+ T cells from PBMCs. Every receptor here comes from a human donor with Susac syndrome.

J is TRBJ2-1 and V is TRBV7-9, with 8 positions matching TRBD1. CDR1 and CDR2 from the germline V gene are SEHNR and FQNEAQ (reference sequence). CDR3 size: 16 residues. The V gene end was trimmed by 5 bases and the J gene end by 4 bases; junction bases not matched to a gene: 10. In DNA, the CDR3 is TGTGCCAGCAGCCCAGGGGGCGGACAGCGATACAATGAGCAGTTCTTC. Translation gives CASSPGGGQRYNEQFF. Variable domain in full (rest from reference TRBV7-9 and TRBJ2-1): DTGVSQNPRHKITKRGQNVTFRCDPISEHNRLYWYRQTLGQGPEFLTYFQNEAQLEKSRLLSDRFSAERPKGSFSTLEIQRTEQGDSAMYLCASSPGGGQRYNEQFFGPGTRLTVL.

The CDR3 is CASSYPPRETQYF. The CDR3 region has the DNA TGTGCCAGCAGTTACCCACCGCGGGAGACCCAGTACTTC. The chain is built from TRBV12-3 or TRBV12-4 and TRBJ2-5; D gene ambiguous. The CDR3 contains 13 residues. V lost 4 bases, J lost 5 bases, and 11 bases lay in between.

The chain has TRBV7-2 and TRBJ2-1, with D uncertain. The CDR3 extends over 15 amino acids. The V gene lost 2 bases and the J gene lost 1 base, with 9 bases spanning the gap. The germline V gene encodes CDR1 SGHTA and CDR2 FQGNSA. This CDR3 is CASSLPSPSYNEQFF. The CDR3 bases are TGTGCCAGCAGCTTACCTTCACCATCCTACAATGAGCAGTTCTTC. Full variable domain (rest looked up from reference TRBV7-2 and TRBJ2-1): GAGVSQSPSNKVTEKGKDVELRCDPISGHTALYWYRQSLGQGLEFLIYFQGNSAPDKSGLPSDRFSAERTGGSVSTLTIQRTQQEDSAVYLCASSLPSPSYNEQFFGPGTRLTVL.

J is TRBJ2-2 and V is TRBV24-1; D possibly matches TRBD1 or TRBD2 (5 bases each). Germline CDR1 reads KGHDR; CDR2 reads SFDVKD. V was pared by 7 bases and J by 6 bases, with 14 bases between. The CDR3 is 14 amino acids. As DNA, the CDR3 is TGTGCCACCAGCCCCTCCTCGGGGCCCGGGGAGCTGTTTTTT. It specifies CATSPSSGPGELFF.

The chain has TRBV29-1 and TRBJ2-3; D might be TRBD2 (5 bases). Germline V CDR1 and CDR2: SQVTM, ANQGSEA. The V gene lost 6 bases and the J gene lost 6 bases, with 19 bases spanning the gap. CDR3 length equals 14 residues. CDR3 nucleotides: TGCAGCGTCGTCTCGCTAGCCGTCGGGGATACGCAGTATTTT. Protein: CSVVSLAVGDTQYF.

The chain is built from TRBV7-9 and TRBJ2-7; TRBD2 is a possible D gene (7 bases). In germline, CDR1 is SEHNR, CDR2 FQNEAQ (reference sequence). With 5 bases removed from V and 3 bases from J, the gap between germline ends came to 17 bases. The CDR3 loop spans 15 amino acids. The CDR3 coding sequence is TGTGCCAGCAGCCCTCTCGGGGGCGGGGGCTACGAGCAGTACTTC. Its protein product is CASSPLGGGGYEQYF.

The rearrangement uses TRBV28 and TRBJ2-7; D is tentatively TRBD1 or TRBD2 (5 bases each). The CDR3 extends over 13 amino acids. Trimming stripped 2 bases from V and 3 bases from J, with 8 bases between. Germline CDR1 and CDR2: MDHEN and SYDVKM. CDR3 in amino acids: CASSLGGRYEQYF. As DNA, the CDR3 is TGTGCCAGCAGTTTAGGGGGTCGCTACGAGCAGTACTTC.

The chain links TRBV20-1 to TRBJ2-7, with unresolved D. There are 14 residues in the CDR3. Germline CDR1 is DFQATT and CDR2 is SNEGSKA (reference sequence). V was trimmed by 2 bases and J by 2 bases, leaving 13 bases between them. CDR3 nucleotides: TGCAGTGCTAGAACAACCGGTCCCACCTACGAGCAGTACTTC. Its protein product is CSARTTGPTYEQYF.

The genes are TRBV23-1 and TRBJ2-4; possible D gene TRBD2, 6 bases. TRBV23-1 is annotated as an ORF whose role is uncertain. The ends were cut back, 6 bases at V and 0 bases at J, with 15 bases in the middle. CDR3 size: 16 residues. CDR3 nucleotide sequence: TGCGCCAGCAGGCTTGGGACTGGCCTAGCCAAAAACATTCAGTACTTC. This gives the protein CASRLGTGLAKNIQYF.

This clonotype was detected only once. The genes are TRBV7-8 and TRBJ1-4; TRBD1 is a possible D gene (5 bases). Germline values: CDR1 SGHVS, CDR2 FQNEAQ. CDR3 length: 15 amino acids. Trimming stripped 1 base from V and 6 bases from J, with 12 bases between. The CDR3 region has the DNA TGTGCCAGCAGCTTAGGGGGGGGTATGGATGAAAAACTGTTTTTT. It specifies CASSLGGGMDEKLFF.

This chain links TRBV5-1 with TRBJ1-2; D gene unclear. Germline assignment: CDR1 SGHRS and CDR2 YFSETQ. This CDR3 is 14 amino acids long. Trimming shortened V by 0 bases and J by 1 base, and 7 bases separated the two germline ends. The CDR3 nucleotides read TGCGCCAGCAGCTTGGCCCCGGATAACTATGGCTACACCTTC. The encoded protein is CASSLAPDNYGYTF.

The CDR3 here is CASSLTNQETQYF. The CDR3 nucleotides read TGCGCCAGCAGCTTAACTAACCAAGAGACCCAGTACTTC. The chain is built from TRBV5-1 and TRBJ2-5, with D unclear. From germline, CDR1 is SGHRS and CDR2 YFSETQ. V was shortened by 2 bases and J by 0 bases, with 5 bases between the two germline ends. The CDR3 length is 13 residues.

The chain couples TRBV7-8 to TRBJ1-1; D gene unclear. The germline gives CDR1 SGHVS, CDR2 FQNEAQ. There are 14 residues in the CDR3. Trimming pared 7 bases from V and 2 bases from J, leaving 14 bases between. CDR3 DNA: TGTGCCAGCATCCCTCGAGTGTCTAACACTGAAGCTTTCTTT. Translation: CASIPRVSNTEAFF.

The V gene is TRBV5-8, the J gene TRBJ1-1; D perhaps matches TRBD1 (5 bases). The CDR3 sequence is 16 residues long. Deletions cut 4 bases from V and 5 bases from J, with 21 bases between. Per the germline V gene, CDR1 is SGHTS and CDR2 is YDEGEE. The CDR3 protein is CASSIPPTGGWTEAFF. The CDR3 DNA sequence: TGTGCCAGCAGCATCCCCCCCACAGGTGGATGGACTGAAGCTTTCTTT.

This rearrangement joins TRBV5-6 to TRBJ2-4; unclear D gene. Germline V gene lookup returns CDR1 SGHDT and CDR2 YYEEEE. CDR3 length: 15 amino acids. V was pared by 6 bases and J by 2 bases, with 15 bases between. CDR3 sequence (DNA): TGTGCCAGCACCAAACTGCCGGGTTCCAAAAACATTCAGTACTTC. The encoded protein is CASTKLPGSKNIQYF.

This sequence joins TRBV2 and TRBJ2-2; no clear D gene. V was pared by 7 bases and J by 6 bases, with 18 bases between. Germline V lookup: CDR1 SNHLY, CDR2 FYNNEI. This CDR3 is 15 amino acids long. The CDR3 nucleotides read TGTGCCAGCAAAGGAACTCGCGTGGGCGCCGGGGAGCTGTTTTTT. Protein: CASKGTRVGAGELFF.

This clonotype was found a few times. The chain links TRBV12-3 or TRBV12-4 to TRBJ1-6, with unresolved D. The CDR3 has 13 amino acids. V was clipped by 5 bases and J by 3 bases, with 5 bases between them. The CDR3 loop is CASSPGYNSPLHF. Written as DNA, the CDR3 is TGTGCCAGCAGTCCAGGCTATAATTCACCCCTCCACTTT.

This rearrangement joins TRBV4-1 to TRBJ2-3; 10 bases are a match to TRBD2. The CDR3 runs 17 residues. V lost 2 bases, J lost 2 bases, and 7 bases stayed unmatched. The germline V gene has CDR1 MGHRA and CDR2 YSYEKL. The CDR3 here is CASSQYRTSGVTDTQYF. Here the CDR3 DNA reads TGCGCCAGCAGCCAATACCGAACTAGCGGGGTCACAGATACGCAGTATTTT.

The rearrangement joins TRBV14 to TRBJ2-7; D gene uncertain. Per the germline V gene, CDR1 is SGHDN and CDR2 is FVKESK. The CDR3 spans 13 residues. Deletions cut 4 bases from V and 7 bases from J, with 14 bases between. The CDR3 protein is CASSREVKGEQYF. The CDR3 DNA is TGTGCCAGCAGCCGAGAAGTGAAAGGGGAGCAGTACTTC.

The chain recombines TRBV11-2 with TRBJ2-6; D is uncertain. V lost 1 base, J lost 2 bases, and 9 bases lay in between. Germline assignment: CDR1 SGHAT and CDR2 FQNNGV. This CDR3 is built from 16 residues. The CDR3 protein is CASSLVGPTGANVLTF. CDR3 nucleotide sequence: TGTGCCAGCAGCTTAGTCGGGCCCACTGGGGCCAACGTCCTGACTTTC.

The chain couples TRBV5-1 to TRBJ1-1; no definite D call. V lost 1 base to trimming and J lost 4 bases, with 8 bases between them. CDR3 length: 13 amino acids. The germline CDR1 and CDR2 sequences are SGHRS and YFSETQ. In DNA, the CDR3 is TGCGCCAGCAGCTTGATCTTTTCCACTGAAGCTTTCTTT. This sequence encodes CASSLIFSTEAFF.

The chain combines TRBV3-1 with TRBJ2-7; 15 nucleotides line up with TRBD2. V shed 7 bases, J shed 9 bases, and the junction held 7 bases outside the gene matches. Looked up from germline, CDR1 is LGHDT and CDR2 is YNNKEL (reference sequence). CDR3 length: 14 amino acids. CDR3 region: CASNPGLAGGAQYF. In DNA, the CDR3 is TGTGCCAGCAACCCGGGACTAGCGGGGGGCGCGCAGTACTTC.

The chain links TRBV2 to TRBJ1-1, with a tentative D call TRBD1 (5 bases). This CDR3 contains 13 residues. Per germline, CDR1 SNHLY and CDR2 FYNNEI. Trimming stripped 6 bases from V and 3 bases from J, with 11 bases between. The CDR3 bases are TGTGCCAGCAGACCAGACAGCGACACTGAAGCTTTCTTT. Translated, it gives CASRPDSDTEAFF. Looking up the rest from reference TRBV2 and TRBJ1-1 gives the full variable domain: EPEVTQTPSHQVTQMGQEVILRCVPISNHLYFYWYRQILGQKVEFLVSFYNNEISEKSEIFDDQFSVERPDGSNFTLKIRSTKLEDSAMYFCASRPDSDTEAFFGQGTRLTVV.

The chain carries TRBV4-3 and TRBJ1-2, with D possibly being TRBD1 (5 bases). Between the trimmed V and J ends, which lost 1 base and 6 bases, there was a span of 18 bases. From germline, CDR1 is LGHNA and CDR2 YSLEER. CDR3 length equals 16 residues. The DNA of the CDR3 is TGCGCCAGCAGCCAAGCTCTGACAGCGTCCTGGGATGGCTACACCTTC. This translates into CASSQALTASWDGYTF.

The gene calls are TRBV3-1 and TRBJ2-3; tentatively, D is TRBD2 (5 bases). The germline V gene has CDR1 LGHDT and CDR2 YNNKEL (reference sequence). CDR3 length: 15 residues. Trimming left V 2 bases short and J 4 bases short, with 13 bases between. CDR3 loop: CASSQRSGSADTQYF. The DNA for the CDR3 is TGTGCCAGCAGCCAAAGGAGTGGTAGCGCAGATACGCAGTATTTT.

The chain is built from TRBV29-1 and TRBJ1-4, with D tentatively TRBD1 (5 bases). V dropped 6 bases and J dropped 8 bases, with 19 bases sitting between them. Germline loops: CDR1 SQVTM, CDR2 ANQGSEA. There are 14 residues in the CDR3. The CDR3 DNA sequence: TGCAGCGTGGGGGGTGCCGGGTACGGCGAAAAACTGTTTTTT. The encoded protein is CSVGGAGYGEKLFF.

The chain combines TRBV29-1 with TRBJ1-2; no clear D. V shed 2 bases and J shed 2 bases, with 6 bases lying between them. Germline V CDR1 and CDR2: SQVTM, ANQGSEA. The CDR3 is 12 amino acids. For the CDR3, the DNA is TGCAGCGTTGAATCGGACAACTATGGCTACACCTTC. Translating gives CSVESDNYGYTF.

This chain connects TRBV14 to TRBJ1-6; D is perhaps TRBD1 (5 bases). The CDR3 is made up of 14 amino acids. Trimming took off 1 base at V and 10 bases at J, with 11 bases between the two ends. Germline-derived CDR1 and CDR2 are SGHDN and FVKESK. The CDR3 DNA is TGTGCCAGCAGCCAAGTATTGGGGGGATCACCCCTCCACTTT. It translates to CASSQVLGGSPLHF.

V and J are TRBV20-1 and TRBJ2-1, with D unclear. The CDR3 has 15 amino acids. Germline CDR1 and CDR2: DFQATT and SNEGSKA (reference sequence). The V gene lost 6 bases and the J gene lost 0 bases, with 15 bases spanning the gap. The CDR3 nucleotides are TGCAGTGCGCCGGCCGAGACAAACTCCTACAATGAGCAGTTCTTC. This translates into CSAPAETNSYNEQFF.

The V call is TRBV7-9, the J call TRBJ2-1; 9 nucleotides line up with TRBD1. Germline CDR1 is SEHNR and CDR2 is FQNEAQ (reference sequence). CDR3 length equals 13 residues. The V segment lost 7 bases and the J segment 6 bases; nucleotides outside the gene matches: 4. CDR3 sequence: CASTGTGPNEQFF. CDR3 DNA sequence: TGTGCCAGCACAGGGACAGGGCCCAATGAGCAGTTCTTC.